These 28 T cell receptor beta chains share one sample of origin, sequenced in a study of regulatory T cells in long-lasting Graves disease. Construction of the TCR beta libraries employed iRepertoire HTBI primers in conjunction with Arm-PCR of CDR3 regions. TCRdb re-called the multiplex PCR reads with MiXCR, one entry per CDR3 protein. The table includes 200,000 to 250,000 distinct CDR3 sequences, 20% detected once. Documented time point: newly diagnosed GD, antithyroid drugs for less than 3 months. The authors made the TCR library using RNA they extracted from PBMCs. The source material was peripheral blood mononuclear cells (PBMCs), sampled at new diagnosis, from a patient treated with antithyroid drugs. The source is a female donor with Graves disease.

This clonotype was counted between two and nine times. This chain joins TRBV7-2 and TRBJ1-4, with TRBD1 matching 8 bases. The length of the CDR3 is 14 residues. Germline-derived CDR1 and CDR2 are SGHTA and FQGNSA. With V trimmed by 5 bases and J by 3 bases, 2 bases remained unmatched. The CDR3: CASSDRGANEKLFF. The CDR3 nucleotides are TGTGCCAGCAGCGACAGGGGAGCTAATGAAAAACTGTTTTTT.

This clonotype was counted many times. The chain is built from TRBV18 and TRBJ2-5; 8 bases are a match to TRBD1. This CDR3 is built from 14 residues. Trimming at V came to 4 bases and at J to 3 bases, leaving 4 bases not matched to a gene. The germline V gene encodes CDR1 KGHSH and CDR2 LQKENI. The CDR3 spells CASSRLDREETQYF. In nucleotides, the CDR3 is TGTGCCAGCTCACGACTGGACAGGGAAGAGACCCAGTACTTC.

This clonotype was recorded at least ten times. The chain uses TRBV11-2 and TRBJ2-5; 8 positions agree with TRBD1. The ends lost 5 bases at V and 3 bases at J; junction bases unmatched: 2. Per the germline V gene, CDR1 is SGHAT and CDR2 is FQNNGV. The CDR3 is made up of 13 amino acids. Here the CDR3 DNA reads TGTGCCAGCAGCAAGGACAGGGAAGAGACCCAGTACTTC. This codes for CASSKDREETQYF.

Many counts were recorded for this clonotype. The chain is built from TRBV6-1 and TRBJ1-1; D gene uncertain. Between the trimmed V and J ends, which lost 4 bases and 7 bases, there was a span of 16 bases. CDR3 length: 14 residues. CDR1 is MNHNS and CDR2 is SASEGT in the germline V gene. The CDR3 bases are TGTGCCAGCAGTGGGATGCAGCCGGGAGATGAAGCTTTCTTT. This translates into CASSGMQPGDEAFF.

This clonotype was seen only a few times. The chain uses TRBV18 and TRBJ2-5, with 7 bases matching TRBD2. Germline-derived CDR1 and CDR2 are KGHSH and LQKENI. The V segment lost 3 bases and the J segment 1 base; nucleotides outside the gene matches: 8. The CDR3 sequence is 16 residues long. The CDR3 region is CASSPTGGAGQETQYF. DNA for the CDR3: TGTGCCAGCTCACCGACGGGGGGTGCGGGCCAAGAGACCCAGTACTTC.

This clonotype was recorded many times. The V call is TRBV7-2, the J call TRBJ2-7, with a weak D call TRBD2 (5 bases). This CDR3 comprises 13 residues. The V end lost 3 bases, the J end lost 3 bases, and 9 bases lay between the germline ends. CDR1 and CDR2 (germline): SGHTA, FQGNSA. CDR3: CASSLRELYEQYF. Written as DNA, the CDR3 is TGTGCCAGCAGCTTGAGGGAGCTCTACGAGCAGTACTTC.

This clonotype was counted a few times. The chain joins TRBV24-1 to TRBJ1-2; TRBD1 is a possible D gene (5 bases). This CDR3 has 15 residues. The germline CDR1 and CDR2 sequences are KGHDR and SFDVKD. The V and J ends lost 3 bases and 4 bases respectively, with 14 bases between them. CDR3 in amino acids: CATSDRDRFPYGYTF. In nucleotides, the CDR3 is TGTGCCACCAGTGATCGCGACAGATTTCCCTATGGCTACACCTTC.

The V and J genes are TRBV10-1 and TRBJ2-7, with D perhaps matching TRBD1 (6 bases). This CDR3 has 12 amino acids. With 10 bases removed from V and 5 bases from J, the gap between germline ends came to 15 bases. CDR1 and CDR2 from the germline V gene are WNHNN and SYGVQD (reference sequence). Written as DNA, the CDR3 is TGCGCCATCCCAGGGGCGACCCACGAGCAGTACTTC. This gives the protein CAIPGATHEQYF.

This clonotype was counted ten times or more. V is TRBV6-1 and J is TRBJ1-5; TRBD1 matches at 12 bases. The germline V gene encodes CDR1 MNHNS and CDR2 SASEGT. There are 15 residues in the CDR3. The V segment lost 6 bases and the J segment 7 bases; nucleotides outside the gene matches: 7. CDR3: CASRPGTGGGQPQHF. The CDR3 coding sequence is TGTGCCAGCAGACCCGGGACAGGGGGCGGCCAGCCCCAGCATTTT.

CDR3 DNA sequence: TGTGCCTGGAGTGTGGGCAGCCTAGAAAAACTGTTTTTT. Translated, it gives CAWSVGSLEKLFF. The chain uses TRBV30 and TRBJ1-4; D is ambiguous. Germline V lookup: CDR1 GTSNPN, CDR2 SVGIG (reference sequence). V dropped 0 bases and J dropped 8 bases, with 10 bases sitting between them. This CDR3 comprises 13 residues.

This clonotype showed up many times. A junction boundary mismatches the germline segment, possibly from a read error. The chain is built from TRBV20-1 and TRBJ2-3, with TRBD2 matching over 9 bases. CDR1 is DFQATT and CDR2 is SNEGSKA in the germline V gene (reference sequence). The CDR3 is 14 amino acids. For the CDR3, the DNA is TGCAGTGCTAGGCGGGGGGGGACTACAGATACGCAGTACTTT. It encodes CSARRGGTTDTQYF.

This sequence joins TRBV2 and TRBJ2-2; the D is unclear. Trimming stripped 7 bases from V and 4 bases from J, with 4 bases between. The CDR3 covers 11 residues. The germline CDR1 and CDR2 sequences are SNHLY and FYNNEI. The CDR3 here is CASKGTGELFF. The CDR3 bases are TGTGCCAGCAAGGGCACCGGGGAGCTGTTTTTT.

This clonotype was recorded a few times. This chain joins TRBV18 and TRBJ1-1; 7 positions match TRBD1. After removal of 2 bases from V and 7 bases from J, the junction contained 13 bases not matched to a gene. This CDR3 is built from 16 residues. The germline V gene has CDR1 KGHSH and CDR2 LQKENI. CDR3 in DNA: TGTGCCAGCTCACCATGGGACATACAAGGGGGCTATGAAGCTTTCTTT. It encodes CASSPWDIQGGYEAFF.

This clonotype was observed at least ten times. This chain joins TRBV27 and TRBJ1-5; TRBD1 might be the D (6 bases). The germline V gene encodes CDR1 MNHEY and CDR2 SMNVEV (reference sequence). This CDR3 has 15 amino acids. V was clipped by 5 bases and J by 9 bases, with 20 bases between them. The CDR3 DNA reads TGTGCCAGCAGTCCAGGGACATTCCGAGGGGGGCCCCAGCATTTT. This sequence encodes CASSPGTFRGGPQHF.

The chain has TRBV19 and TRBJ1-1, with a possible D match to TRBD1 (6 bases). V lost 6 bases to trimming and J lost 1 base, with 9 bases between them. This CDR3 has 13 residues. CDR1 and CDR2 from the germline V gene are LNHDA and SQIVND (reference sequence). The CDR3 loop is CASSKTGNTEAFF. The CDR3 nucleotides read TGTGCCAGTAGCAAGACAGGGAACACTGAAGCTTTCTTT.

This clonotype has ten or more counts. V is TRBV5-1 and J is TRBJ1-6; 8 positions agree with TRBD1. Germline V gives CDR1 SGHRS, CDR2 YFSETQ. The CDR3 runs 15 residues. The junction had 10 bases not matched to a gene; V was cut back by 3 bases and J by 11 bases. The CDR3, as DNA: TGCGCCAGCAGCTCTGGACAGGACAGGGAAACACCCCTCCACTTT. Its protein is CASSSGQDRETPLHF. Complete variable domain (other parts from reference TRBV5-1 and TRBJ1-6): KAGVTQTPRYLIKTRGQQVTLSCSPISGHRSVSWYQQTPGQGLQFLFEYFSETQRNKGNFPGRFSGRQFSNSRSEMNVSTLELGDSALYLCASSSGQDRETPLHFGNGTRLTVT.

This clonotype showed up just once. The CDR3 does not end in the conserved phenylalanine or tryptophan, so this is likely a read error. The chain employs TRBV14 and TRBJ1-2, with unresolved D. V shed 0 bases and J shed 4 bases, with 6 bases lying between them. Germline V gene lookup returns CDR1 SGHDN and CDR2 FVKESK. The CDR3 loop spans 13 amino acids. CDR3 in DNA: TGTGCCAGCAGCCAAGAGGTTTTCTATGGCTACACCTCC. Translating gives CASSQEVFYGYTS.

This clonotype was observed at least ten times. The chain couples TRBV5-4 to TRBJ2-3; TRBD1 matches 8 bases. CDR1 SGHNT and CDR2 YYREEE come from the germline V gene (reference sequence). V lost 4 bases to trimming and J lost 3 bases; unmatched junction nucleotides: 4. The CDR3 loop spans 14 amino acids. Written as DNA, the CDR3 is TGTGCCAGCAGCACTTACAGGGGGACAGATACGCAGTATTTT. Translated, it gives CASSTYRGTDTQYF.

This clonotype was observed a single time. The rearrangement joins TRBV24-1 to TRBJ2-3; 12 bases agree with TRBD2. Trimming removed 3 bases from V and 4 bases from J; junction bases left unmatched: 13. The CDR3 covers 19 residues. Germline-derived CDR1 and CDR2 are KGHDR and SFDVKD. The CDR3 sequence is CATSDEVWTSGVSADTQYF. As DNA, the CDR3 is TGTGCCACCAGTGATGAGGTCTGGACTAGCGGGGTAAGCGCAGATACGCAGTATTTT.

This clonotype was found many times. The chain recombines TRBV27 with TRBJ1-1; D not resolved. CDR1 and CDR2 (germline): MNHEY, SMNVEV (reference sequence). This CDR3 spans 16 amino acids. V dropped 5 bases and J dropped 0 bases, with 16 bases sitting between them. The CDR3 here is CASSRGDLRMNTEAFF. The CDR3 DNA reads as TGTGCCAGCAGTCGAGGAGACCTGCGGATGAACACTGAAGCTTTCTTT.

Many counts were recorded for this clonotype. V gene TRBV7-3 combines with J gene TRBJ2-1; 14 bases are a match to TRBD2. Germline CDR1 is SGHTA and CDR2 is FQGTGA. The J segment lost 9 bases and the V segment lost 5 bases, leaving 3 bases of the junction unmatched. This CDR3 contains 14 residues. CDR3: CASSPGLAGGEQFF. DNA for the CDR3: TGTGCCAGCAGCCCCGGACTAGCGGGGGGTGAGCAGTTCTTC.

This clonotype was recorded at least ten times. This chain joins TRBV18 and TRBJ1-1; 7 bases line up with TRBD1. The CDR3 has 14 residues. The germline V gene encodes CDR1 KGHSH and CDR2 LQKENI. The V gene end was trimmed by 6 bases and the J gene end by 3 bases; junction bases not matched to a gene: 7. The CDR3 DNA is TGTGCCAGCTCGCAGACAGGGTCAGACACTGAAGCTTTCTTT. Translated, it gives CASSQTGSDTEAFF. Using reference TRBV18 and TRBJ1-1 for the parts outside the CDR3, the full variable domain is NAGVMQNPRHLVRRRGQEARLRCSPMKGHSHVYWYRQLPEEGLKFMVYLQKENIIDESGMPKERFSAEFPKEGPSILRIQQVVRGDSAAYFCASSQTGSDTEAFFGQGTRLTVV.

The rearrangement joins TRBV19 to TRBJ2-6, with 7 bases fitting TRBD1. V lost 10 bases to trimming and J lost 1 base; unmatched junction nucleotides: 7. The CDR3 has 15 residues. The germline V gene encodes CDR1 LNHDA and CDR2 SQIVND (reference sequence). CDR3 bases: TGTGCCACCGGGACAGAGGGGTCTGGGGCCAACGTCCTGACTTTC. Translating it yields CATGTEGSGANVLTF.

This clonotype was found many times. The V gene is TRBV4-1, the J gene TRBJ2-1; D tentatively fits TRBD1 or TRBD2 (5 bases each). Looked up from germline, CDR1 is MGHRA and CDR2 is YSYEKL. CDR3 size: 16 residues. V was shortened by 1 base and J by 12 bases, with 22 bases between the two germline ends. DNA of the CDR3: TGCGCCAGCAGCCAAGTGGGGCTAGCCGCGTATGTCCCGCAGTTCTTC. It codes for CASSQVGLAAYVPQFF.

This clonotype was picked up many times. The rearrangement links TRBV6-5 to TRBJ2-5; D is perhaps TRBD2 (5 bases). The CDR3 spans 15 residues. CDR1 is MNHEY and CDR2 is SVGAGI in the germline V gene. V gave up 0 bases and J gave up 3 bases, with 11 bases separating them. The CDR3 nucleotides are TGTGCCAGCAGTTACTCGAGGACTCTTGAAGAGACCCAGTACTTC. Translating it yields CASSYSRTLEETQYF.

This clonotype has at least ten counts. This sequence joins TRBV6-1 and TRBJ2-7; 12 bases are shared with TRBD1. The junction had 8 bases not matched to a gene; V was cut back by 5 bases and J by 0 bases. The CDR3 consists of 17 residues. Looked up from germline, CDR1 is MNHNS and CDR2 is SASEGT. This CDR3 reads CASSHAGTGGSSYEQYF. The CDR3 DNA follows: TGTGCCAGCAGTCACGCCGGGACAGGGGGCAGCTCCTACGAGCAGTACTTC.

This clonotype was counted at least ten times. The rearrangement links TRBV5-1 to TRBJ1-1; D is uncertain. The CDR3 runs 12 residues. Trimming shortened V by 0 bases and J by 6 bases, and 6 bases separated the two germline ends. Germline CDR1 is SGHRS and CDR2 is YFSETQ. In DNA, the CDR3 is TGCGCCAGCAGCTTGGCCTACTCTGAAGCTTTCTTT. Translating gives CASSLAYSEAFF. Drawing the rest from reference TRBV5-1 and TRBJ1-1, the complete variable domain is KAGVTQTPRYLIKTRGQQVTLSCSPISGHRSVSWYQQTPGQGLQFLFEYFSETQRNKGNFPGRFSGRQFSNSRSEMNVSTLELGDSALYLCASSLAYSEAFFGQGTRLTVV.

In its sample, this clonotype was seen many times. The chain is built from TRBV20-1 and TRBJ2-7; D could derive from TRBD1 or TRBD2 (7 bases each). The CDR3 sequence is 14 residues long. CDR1 is DFQATT, CDR2 SNEGSKA, per germline (reference sequence). V lost 3 bases and J lost 7, with 19 bases in between. CDR3 DNA: TGCAGTGCTAGGTCGGCAGGGGGGGAATTAGAGCAGTACTTC. It yields the protein CSARSAGGELEQYF.